The rows below give T cell receptor beta chains drawn from one sample of a study of blood T cell repertoires in COVID-19. Generated by immunoSEQ multiplex PCR, the TCRdb table keeps only in-frame clones and is missing some. The data contain 150,000 to 200,000 clones, about 85% of them singletons. The sample comprised peripheral blood. The receptor source for this set is a man between 18 and 35 years old with acute or convalescent COVID-19. The conserved cysteine and the conserved F or W are not part of the CDR3 here.

j_call v_call cdr3_aa
TRBJ1-2 TRBV20-1 SASRASIVGRYGYT
TRBJ1-2 TRBV19 ASSILRDRDGYT
TRBJ1-4 TRBV30 AWGTGEKLF
TRBJ1-1 TRBV5-1 ASSLEAGYNTEAF
TRBJ2-2 TRBV7-9 ASSALLGSIATGELF
TRBJ1-5 TRBV10-3 AISSSGNQPQH
TRBJ2-5 TRBV4-1 ASSQTGFQETQY
TRBJ1-2 TRBV11-3 ASSPPDTQGLLLNGYT
TRBJ1-6 TRBV6-6 ASSQTLGAPLH
TRBJ2-2 TRBV19 ASSSGLANTGELF
TRBJ1-3 TRBV7-6 ASSLTDNSGNTIY
TRBJ2-7 TRBV3-1/TRBV3-2 ASSYYRGYEQY
TRBJ1-1 TRBV3-1/TRBV3-2 ASSPRDRGLTEAF
TRBJ2-1 TRBV6-5 ASRTGDEQF
TRBJ1-1 TRBV19 ASSIGQKMAEAF
TRBJ2-1 TRBV3-1/TRBV3-2 ASSQPRRGSYNEQF
TRBJ1-2 TRBV4-2 ASSQTDLWEGYT
TRBJ2-1 TRBV7-9 ASSPTSGIEQF
TRBJ2-7 TRBV5-1 ASSPNGGGYEQY
TRBJ1-2 TRBV7-9 ASSAKKADSNYGYT
TRBJ2-3 TRBV19 ASSIQSDTQY
TRBJ2-5 TRBV7-9 ASTHRLAEQETQY
TRBJ2-1 TRBV7-9 ASGLAGGHSYNEQF